Included here is one T cell receptor (beta chain) sequence, with context. What it binds is not known. The data stem from a study of cytomegalovirus exposure and HLA in healthy donors. Overall study results and limits: Across donors, most TCRs were seen rarely, yet some public ones were widespread. Subsequent analysis showed first-cohort TCR clusters tending to co-occur in some 120 validation repertoires.

The data were produced by immunoSEQ multiplex PCR, yet TCRdb's version contains in-frame clones alone and is incomplete. The sample includes about 240,000 clones, around 87% of them seen just once. The sequence was obtained from a woman in her 30s in good health and CMV-seropositive. The sequenced sample consisted of PBMCs.

DNA of the CDR3: TGTGCCAGTAGTATAGGGGGGGACGGAGGTGAAGCTTTCTTT. Translation gives CASSIGGDGGEAFF. The J gene is TRBJ1-1, the V gene TRBV19; a weak D match, TRBD1 (5 bases). This CDR3 contains 14 residues. Germline CDR1 LNHDA, CDR2 SQIVND (reference sequence). V shed 1 base and J shed 7 bases, with 13 bases lying between them.